Each of the 26 T cell receptor beta chains below was sequenced from the same sample in a study of PD-1 blockade in classical Hodgkin lymphoma (dated by TCRdb to 2018 to 2021). The time point label on this specimen signifies: cycle 1 day 1 (C1D1), immediately before nivolumab initiation. Every trial patient had relapsed following autologous stem cell transplantation, and prior brentuximab vedotin exposure was what differed among cohorts A, B and C. To prepare the library, the immunoSEQ multiplex PCR assay was applied. Entries here come from immuneACCESS through TCRdb and include only in-frame sequences with V and J called. Some clones fail to appear in such tables; in the studies checked, an unresolved V gene covers under half of the shortfall, and the cause of the remainder is unknown. For this sample there are around 65,000 clones; about 91% appear just once. In total, the top ten clones hold about an eighth of the sample.

The material sequenced was peripheral blood mononuclear cells (PBMCs), taken at baseline. The receptor set was obtained from a human donor with classical Hodgkin lymphoma.

The chain uses TRBV11-3 and TRBJ2-3; D possibly corresponds to TRBD1 (5 bases). CDR3 length: 14 residues. The ends were cut back, 2 bases at V and 4 bases at J, with 10 bases in the middle. Per germline, CDR1 SGHNT and CDR2 YENEEA. The DNA for the CDR3 is TGTGCCAGCAGCTTAAATGCAGGGTCAGATACGCAGTATTTT. As protein: CASSLNAGSDTQYF.

J is TRBJ1-2 and V is TRBV30; D is unclear. Trimming shortened V by 3 bases and J by 8 bases, and 25 bases separated the two germline ends. CDR3 length: 16 amino acids. Germline CDR1 reads GTSNPN; CDR2 reads SVGIG (reference sequence). The CDR3 loop is CAWSFDGGFYLSGYTF. CDR3 in DNA: TGTGCCTGGAGCTTCGATGGAGGGTTCTATCTTAGCGGCTACACCTTC.

This sequence joins TRBV5-1 and TRBJ1-1; D may be TRBD1 (5 bases). Trimming pared 0 bases from V and 0 bases from J, leaving 12 bases between. The germline V gene has CDR1 SGHRS and CDR2 YFSETQ. CDR3 size: 16 residues. In DNA form, the CDR3 reads TGCGCCAGCAGCTTGGGGTGGGGGGATCTGAACACTGAAGCTTTCTTT. Its protein product is CASSLGWGDLNTEAFF.

Written as DNA, the CDR3 is TGTGCCAGCAGCTCAAACAAGGTCATCACTGAAGCTTTCTTT. It is translated as CASSSNKVITEAFF. The chain links TRBV13 to TRBJ1-1; D is ambiguous. V lost 4 bases and J 4 bases, leaving 13 bases between the germline ends. CDR3 length: 14 residues. CDR1 and CDR2 (germline): PRHDT, FYEKMQ (reference sequence).

V is TRBV19 and J is TRBJ1-2; D not resolved. Germline assignment: CDR1 LNHDA and CDR2 SQIVND (reference sequence). The V end lost 3 bases, the J end lost 4 bases, and 9 bases lay between the germline ends. This CDR3 is 13 amino acids long. The CDR3 sequence is CASSIGLPYGYTF. The CDR3 DNA is TGTGCCAGTAGTATCGGACTACCCTATGGCTACACCTTC.

The rearrangement uses TRBV4-3 and TRBJ1-2; no definite D call. Trimming removed 2 bases at V and 6 bases at J, with 4 bases between. The CDR3 contains 11 residues. The germline gives CDR1 LGHNA, CDR2 YSLEER. The CDR3 sequence: CASSQSDGYTF. In nucleotides, the CDR3 is TGCGCCAGCAGCCAATCGGATGGCTACACCTTC.

The rearrangement links TRBV5-1 to TRBJ2-1; D call uncertain. Per the germline V gene, CDR1 is SGHRS and CDR2 is YFSETQ. Trimming removed 6 bases from V and 9 bases from J, with 16 bases in between. The CDR3 extends over 13 amino acids. The chain's CDR3 is CASKEPRHREQFF. CDR3 bases: TGCGCCAGCAAAGAGCCCCGTCACCGTGAGCAGTTCTTC.

The rearrangement links TRBV5-6 to TRBJ2-7; D remains unclear. Looked up from germline, CDR1 is SGHDT and CDR2 is YYEEEE. The CDR3 is made up of 11 amino acids. V lost 2 bases to trimming and J lost 5 bases, with 5 bases between them. DNA of the CDR3: TGTGCCAGCAGCTTTTTAAACGAGCAGTACTTC. Its translation: CASSFLNEQYF. Filled out from reference TRBV5-6 and TRBJ2-7, the complete variable domain reads DAGVTQSPTHLIKTRGQQVTLRCSPKSGHDTVSWYQQALGQGPQFIFQYYEEEERQRGNFPDRFSGHQFPNYSSELNVNALLLGDSALYLCASSFLNEQYFGPGTRLTVT.

The sample holds one count of this clone. The chain is built from TRBV25-1 and TRBJ1-2, with 7 bases matching TRBD1. The CDR3 contains 15 residues. V lost 1 base, J lost 8 bases, and 10 bases stayed unmatched. Per germline, CDR1 MGHDK and CDR2 SYGVNS. This chain's CDR3 is CASSESLGAGGGYTF. Here the CDR3 DNA reads TGTGCCAGCAGTGAATCCTTAGGGGCAGGGGGGGGCTACACCTTC.

The gene calls are TRBV30 and TRBJ1-4; the match to TRBD1 covers 10 bases. V dropped 8 bases and J dropped 8; count of bases not matched to a gene: 11. CDR1 is GTSNPN, CDR2 SVGIG, per germline (reference sequence). CDR3 length: 14 amino acids. CDR3 DNA: TGTGCCGGAGACAGACAGGGGGCAGGCGAAAAACTGTTTTTT. Residues: CAGDRQGAGEKLFF.

This clone was seen a single time. This chain connects TRBV9 to TRBJ2-1; either TRBD1 or TRBD2 may fit D (6 bases each). V was clipped by 0 bases and J by 8 bases, with 12 bases between them. The CDR3 covers 14 residues. Per the germline V gene, CDR1 is SGDLS and CDR2 is YYNGEE. The DNA of the CDR3 is TGTGCCAGCAGCGTAGCTACTAGGGGGGATGAGCAGTTCTTC. Translated: CASSVATRGDEQFF.

In this sample, this clone turned up a few times. The DNA for the CDR3 is TGTGCCATCAGTGAGTCGTCCGGAGGGGGCGCTTATTACGAGCAGTACTTC. This encodes CAISESSGGGAYYEQYF. This sequence joins TRBV10-3 and TRBJ2-7; D perhaps matches TRBD1 (7 bases). V was clipped by 0 bases and J by 4 bases, with 19 bases between them. Germline values: CDR1 ENHRY, CDR2 SYGVKD. The CDR3 has 17 residues.

This chain links TRBV19 with TRBJ1-5; D gene ambiguous. The germline V and J ends were trimmed by 3 bases and 11 bases, with 20 bases remaining between them. This CDR3 region has 15 residues. Germline V lookup: CDR1 LNHDA, CDR2 SQIVND (reference sequence). The CDR3 loop reads CASSINVVRESTQHF. CDR3 nucleotides: TGTGCCAGTAGTATTAATGTGGTTCGTGAATCGACCCAGCATTTT.

The rearrangement links TRBV4-1 to TRBJ2-7; 7 nucleotides agree with TRBD1. With V trimmed by 4 bases and J by 4 bases, 4 bases remained unmatched. Germline assignment: CDR1 MGHRA and CDR2 YSYEKL. The CDR3 totals 13 residues. The CDR3 loop reads CASSPNRGYEQYF. DNA of the CDR3: TGCGCCAGCAGCCCAAACAGGGGTTACGAGCAGTACTTC.

This chain connects TRBV6-6 to TRBJ2-7, with 7 bases matching TRBD2. V lost 8 bases to trimming and J lost 0 bases; unmatched junction nucleotides: 10. The CDR3 is 15 amino acids. Germline loops: CDR1 MNHNY, CDR2 SVGAGI (reference sequence). The CDR3 reads CASGDGRTNSYEQYF. The DNA of the CDR3 is TGTGCCAGCGGAGACGGGAGGACTAACTCCTACGAGCAGTACTTC.

The chain employs TRBV9 and TRBJ1-2; perhaps TRBD1 as D (5 bases). The CDR3 runs 15 residues. Germline V CDR1 and CDR2: SGDLS, YYNGEE. Deletions cut 3 bases from V and 7 bases from J, with 19 bases between. The CDR3 sequence is CASSGIVSPRGGYTF. The CDR3 DNA is TGTGCCAGCAGCGGGATCGTTTCCCCAAGGGGTGGCTACACCTTC.

Only one count was recorded for this clone. The rearrangement joins TRBV6-5 to TRBJ1-1; a weak D match, TRBD1 (6 bases). V was trimmed by 6 bases and J by 7 bases, leaving 15 bases between them. CDR3 length: 13 residues. Germline assignment: CDR1 MNHEY and CDR2 SVGAGI. The CDR3 here is CASSLQGSREAFF. The CDR3 DNA reads TGTGCCAGCAGCTTACAGGGTTCGCGTGAAGCTTTCTTT.

The chain combines TRBV6-5 with TRBJ1-5, with D tentatively TRBD1 (5 bases). Germline lookup yields CDR1 MNHEY and CDR2 SVGAGI. The CDR3 contains 15 residues. The ends were cut back, 6 bases at V and 2 bases at J, with 14 bases in the middle. CDR3 loop: CASSLGGAGNQPQHF. Here the CDR3 DNA reads TGTGCCAGCAGCCTTGGAGGGGCGGGCAATCAGCCCCAGCATTTT.

This rearrangement joins TRBV27 to TRBJ1-2; D ambiguous. Germline V gene lookup returns CDR1 MNHEY and CDR2 SMNVEV (reference sequence). The V and J ends lost 1 base and 4 bases respectively, with 16 bases between them. There are 16 residues in the CDR3. CDR3 sequence: CASSLWPGTEVYGYTF. The CDR3 bases are TGTGCCAGCAGTTTATGGCCCGGCACAGAAGTCTATGGCTACACCTTC.

The V and J genes are TRBV4-2 and TRBJ1-2, with 9 bases matching TRBD1. This CDR3 is 14 amino acids long. With 5 bases clipped from V and 7 bases from J, the junction kept 8 bases outside the gene matches. Germline CDR1 LGHNA, CDR2 YNFKEQ. CDR3 loop: CASSSRTGESGYTF. The CDR3 DNA reads TGTGCCAGCAGCTCGCGGACAGGGGAGTCTGGCTACACCTTC.

The rearrangement links TRBV7-2 to TRBJ2-2; TRBD2 is a possible D gene (6 bases). The ends were cut back, 1 base at V and 9 bases at J, with 15 bases in the middle. The CDR3 length is 15 residues. CDR1 and CDR2 (germline): SGHTA, FQGNSA. The CDR3 protein is CASSLESGGSRELFF. The CDR3 region has the DNA TGTGCCAGCAGCTTAGAGTCCGGGGGATCGAGGGAGCTGTTTTTT.

The genes are TRBV7-8 and TRBJ1-5; D is perhaps TRBD1 (5 bases). CDR1 and CDR2 (germline): SGHVS, FQNEAQ. The CDR3 has 16 amino acids. Between the trimmed V and J ends, which lost 4 bases and 1 base, there was a span of 14 bases. The CDR3 sequence is CASSSFRGGSNQPQHF. The CDR3 coding sequence is TGTGCCAGCAGCTCCTTCCGGGGGGGAAGCAATCAGCCCCAGCATTTT.

V usage is TRBV27 and J usage is TRBJ1-3; D might be TRBD1 (5 bases). The CDR3 is 18 residues long. Germline loops: CDR1 MNHEY, CDR2 SMNVEV (reference sequence). The V end was cut by 2 bases, the J end by 0 bases, with 17 bases between. The CDR3 DNA reads TGTGCCAGCAGTTTAGGGCCAGGGCCCCTTACCTCTGGAAACACCATATATTTT. Translation: CASSLGPGPLTSGNTIYF.

The chain couples TRBV4-3 to TRBJ2-5, with D tentatively TRBD1 (5 bases). The V gene lost 1 base and the J gene lost 3 bases, with 6 bases spanning the gap. The CDR3 has 13 residues. Looked up from germline, CDR1 is LGHNA and CDR2 is YSLEER. The chain's CDR3 is CASSQVREETQYF. In nucleotides, the CDR3 is TGCGCCAGCAGCCAAGTCAGGGAAGAGACCCAGTACTTC.

This chain links TRBV7-8 with TRBJ1-2; a possible D gene is TRBD1 (5 bases). The germline V and J ends were trimmed by 1 base and 3 bases, with 9 bases remaining between them. Germline V CDR1 and CDR2: SGHVS, FQNEAQ. The CDR3 length is 14 residues. CDR3 sequence: CASSLEGRDYGYTF. The CDR3 DNA sequence: TGTGCCAGCAGCTTAGAGGGCAGGGACTATGGCTACACCTTC.

This chain joins TRBV6-5 and TRBJ2-7; D may be TRBD1 (6 bases). The V gene's germline CDR1 is MNHEY and CDR2 SVGAGI. Trimming removed 2 bases at V and 2 bases at J, with 13 bases between. This CDR3 region has 15 residues. This chain's CDR3 is CASSYAMTGPYEQYF. The CDR3 DNA follows: TGTGCCAGCAGTTACGCTATGACAGGACCCTACGAGCAGTACTTC.